These 25 T cell receptor beta chains originate from one sample sequenced in a study of spatial heterogeneity in lung cancer. Described time point: blood at routine non-recurrence follow-up after resection. Without sorting, whole RNA was sequenced from tumor, nontumor lung or frozen PBMC. TCRdb re-called the 5' RACE reads with MiXCR, one entry per CDR3 protein. The sample comprises some 120,000 distinct CDR3 sequences, 10% to 15% of which are singletons, and roughly 15% rests with the top ten. The starting material was PBMCs, obtained at follow-up. The receptor set was obtained from a male donor with early-stage non-small cell lung cancer.

This clonotype was counted a few times. The chain has TRBV3-1 and TRBJ1-6; TRBD1 might be the D (6 bases). Germline loops: CDR1 LGHDT, CDR2 YNNKEL (reference sequence). This CDR3 comprises 15 residues. Trimming removed 1 base from V and 8 bases from J, with 12 bases in between. The CDR3: CASSQGTETYSPLHF. For the CDR3, the DNA is TGTGCCAGCAGCCAAGGGACAGAAACCTATTCACCCCTCCACTTT.

This clonotype occurred many times. The chain links TRBV4-1 to TRBJ1-2; a weak D match, TRBD1 (5 bases). This CDR3 is built from 17 residues. Germline CDR1 is MGHRA and CDR2 is YSYEKL. Trimming took 0 bases from V and 2 from J, leaving 16 bases between them. In DNA, the CDR3 is TGCGCCAGCAGCCAAGATACTACGACAGCCTCGAACTATGGCTACACCTTC. Its translation: CASSQDTTTASNYGYTF.

The chain is built from TRBV7-2 and TRBJ1-6; D not certain. Trimming took 0 bases from V and 7 from J, leaving 10 bases between them. Per germline, CDR1 SGHTA and CDR2 FQGNSA. This CDR3 comprises 15 residues. The CDR3 bases are TGTGCCAGCAGCTTAGCTTCCCAGATGAATTCACCCCTCCACTTT. Its translation is CASSLASQMNSPLHF. Full variable domain (remainder filled in from reference TRBV7-2 and TRBJ1-6): GAGVSQSPSNKVTEKGKDVELRCDPISGHTALYWYRQSLGQGLEFLIYFQGNSAPDKSGLPSDRFSAERTGGSVSTLTIQRTQQEDSAVYLCASSLASQMNSPLHFGNGTRLTVT.

This clonotype was seen more than once but under ten times. V usage is TRBV29-1 and J usage is TRBJ2-1; D gene uncertain. Germline assignment: CDR1 SQVTM and CDR2 ANQGSEA. V lost 4 bases and J lost 9, with 13 bases in between. The CDR3 spans 12 residues. CDR3 protein: CSVGPQVGEQFF. The DNA of the CDR3 is TGCAGCGTTGGCCCCCAGGTTGGTGAGCAGTTCTTC.

This clonotype occurred many times. The gene calls are TRBV10-3 and TRBJ2-5, with D maybe TRBD2 (6 bases). Per germline, CDR1 ENHRY and CDR2 SYGVKD. Between the trimmed V and J ends, which lost 4 bases and 4 bases, there was a span of 13 bases. This CDR3 comprises 14 residues. As DNA, the CDR3 is TGTGCCATCAGTGCCGAGACTAGAAGAGAGACCCAGTACTTC. It encodes CAISAETRRETQYF.

This clonotype has ten or more counts. This sequence joins TRBV6-2 or TRBV6-3 and TRBJ2-1; tentative D call: TRBD2 (6 bases). With 7 bases removed from V and 2 bases from J, the gap between germline ends came to 12 bases. Looked up from germline, CDR1 is MNHEY and CDR2 is SVGEGT. CDR3 length: 14 residues. The CDR3 reads CASKGTGTYNEQFF. CDR3 sequence (DNA): TGTGCCAGCAAGGGGACTGGAACCTACAATGAGCAGTTCTTC.

This clonotype has a handful of counts. The J gene is TRBJ2-7, the V gene TRBV6-2 or TRBV6-3; D is possibly TRBD1 (5 bases). The CDR3 contains 16 residues. Trimming left V 5 bases short and J 0 bases short, with 17 bases between. CDR1 and CDR2 from the germline V gene are MNHEY and SVGEGT. The DNA of the CDR3 is TGTGCCAGCAGTGGATCCGGACATCCGAGCTCCTACGAGCAGTACTTC. Translating gives CASSGSGHPSSYEQYF.

This clonotype was counted many times. The chain uses TRBV28 and TRBJ1-5; 12 bases are shared with TRBD1. The CDR3 consists of 16 residues. CDR1 MDHEN and CDR2 SYDVKM come from the germline V gene. The V and J ends lost 5 bases and 7 bases, in that order; junction bases with no gene match: 9. This CDR3 reads CASSAPGTGGSQPQHF. CDR3 bases: TGTGCCAGCAGTGCTCCCGGGACAGGGGGCAGCCAGCCCCAGCATTTT. Drawing the rest from reference TRBV28 and TRBJ1-5, the complete variable domain is DVKVTQSSRYLVKRTGEKVFLECVQDMDHENMFWYRQDPGLGLRLIYFSYDVKMKEKGDIPEGYSVSREKKERFSLILESASTNQTSMYLCASSAPGTGGSQPQHFGDGTRLSIL.

This clonotype was seen more than once but under ten times. The J gene is TRBJ2-3, the V gene TRBV28, with D possibly TRBD1 on 5 matching bases. This CDR3 comprises 16 residues. Germline loops: CDR1 MDHEN, CDR2 SYDVKM. Deletions cut 4 bases from V and 0 bases from J, with 14 bases between. CDR3 region: CASSSPAGPSTDTQYF. The CDR3 region has the DNA TGTGCCAGCAGTTCCCCAGCAGGGCCTAGCACAGATACGCAGTATTTT.

There are a few counts of this clonotype. The V gene is TRBV6-2 or TRBV6-3, the J gene TRBJ1-5, with D hard to call. From germline, CDR1 is MNHEY and CDR2 SVGEGT. V lost 5 bases and J lost 7, with 9 bases in between. The CDR3 has 12 residues. The CDR3 DNA sequence: TGTGCCAGCAGTACTATTCAACAGCCCCAGCATTTT. This translates into CASSTIQQPQHF.

This clonotype was detected ten times or more. This chain links TRBV15 with TRBJ1-2; D gene uncertain. V was pared by 0 bases and J by 8 bases, with 13 bases between. Germline loops: CDR1 LNHNV, CDR2 YYDKDF (reference sequence). The CDR3 loop spans 14 amino acids. The CDR3, as DNA: TGTGCCACCAGCAGAGATTTGACACCAGCGGGCTACACCTTC. Translated: CATSRDLTPAGYTF.

This clonotype was detected many times. The rearrangement joins TRBV27 to TRBJ1-2; 7 bases fit TRBD1. The germline V gene encodes CDR1 MNHEY and CDR2 SMNVEV (reference sequence). The CDR3 runs to 14 residues. The V gene end was trimmed by 6 bases and the J gene end by 0 bases; junction bases not matched to a gene: 4. CDR3 in amino acids: CASSPTGANYGYTF. The DNA for the CDR3 is TGTGCCAGCAGCCCTACAGGGGCTAACTATGGCTACACCTTC.

This clonotype was recorded many times. This rearrangement joins TRBV9 to TRBJ2-1; TRBD1 aligns across 7 bases. CDR1 SGDLS and CDR2 YYNGEE come from the germline V gene. The CDR3 has 15 amino acids. Germline trimming cut 3 bases from V and 4 bases from J; bases unmatched to any gene: 7. The CDR3 protein is CASSATGNTYNEQFF. The CDR3 bases are TGTGCCAGCAGCGCGACAGGGAATACTTACAATGAGCAGTTCTTC.

This clonotype has a handful of counts. The CDR3 loop is CAISEGFLNTEAFF. The DNA of the CDR3 is TGTGCCATCAGTGAGGGATTCTTGAACACTGAAGCTTTCTTT. J is TRBJ1-1 and V is TRBV10-3; D is undetermined. This CDR3 is built from 14 residues. V lost 2 bases, J lost 0 bases, and 7 bases lay in between. Looked up from germline, CDR1 is ENHRY and CDR2 is SYGVKD.

This clonotype has at least ten counts. The chain joins TRBV19 to TRBJ1-5; TRBD1 matches at 7 bases. CDR1 is LNHDA and CDR2 is SQIVND in the germline V gene (reference sequence). Germline trimming cut 5 bases from V and 7 bases from J; bases unmatched to any gene: 8. The CDR3 extends over 14 amino acids. CDR3 nucleotides: TGTGCCAGTAGTCTGACAGGGATAGAGCAGCCCCAGCATTTT. This codes for CASSLTGIEQPQHF.

The sample holds many counts of this clonotype. The V gene is TRBV7-2, the J gene TRBJ2-7, with 11 bases that match TRBD1. J lost 1 base, V lost 0 bases, and 8 bases had no gene match. This CDR3 comprises 18 residues. CDR1 and CDR2 (germline): SGHTA, FQGNSA. The CDR3 region has the DNA TGTGCCAGCAGCTTAGCGAGCCGGGGACAGGGGGTTTCCTACGAGCAGTACTTC. Translation gives CASSLASRGQGVSYEQYF.

The rearrangement joins TRBV12-5 to TRBJ1-1; a weak D match, TRBD1 (6 bases). The V end was cut by 5 bases, the J end by 5 bases, with 18 bases between. The CDR3 has 15 residues. Per germline, CDR1 LGHNT and CDR2 FRNRAP. DNA for the CDR3: TGTGCTAGTGGTCATCCAACAGGGAATACGACTGAAGCTTTCTTT. Its translation is CASGHPTGNTTEAFF.

About this clonotype itself: A read error may produce the germline difference seen at one junction end. V is TRBV7-2 and J is TRBJ1-5; 11 bases fit TRBD1. The CDR3 sequence is 16 residues long. The germline V gene encodes CDR1 SGHTA and CDR2 FQGNSA. The CDR3 loop reads CASSPQGGQGAQSQHF. DNA for the CDR3: TGTGCCAGCAGCCCACAGGGCGGACAGGGGGCTCAGTCCCAGCATTTT.

This clonotype was seen many times. The V and J genes are TRBV25-1 and TRBJ2-7; 7 bases line up with TRBD2. J was trimmed by 3 bases and V by 1 base; bases with no gene match: 3. Looked up from germline, CDR1 is MGHDK and CDR2 is SYGVNS. This CDR3 has 14 residues. In DNA, the CDR3 is TGTGCCAGCAGTGAATGGGAGGGAGACTACGAGCAGTACTTC. This encodes CASSEWEGDYEQYF.

The V gene is TRBV28, the J gene TRBJ2-6, with D possibly TRBD1 on 6 matching bases. The CDR3 loop spans 15 amino acids. Looked up from germline, CDR1 is MDHEN and CDR2 is SYDVKM. Trimming shortened V by 6 bases and J by 10 bases, and 19 bases separated the two germline ends. This CDR3 reads CASSRRGTSTNVLTF. CDR3 sequence (DNA): TGTGCCAGCAGCCGAAGAGGGACAAGCACTAACGTCCTGACTTTC.

The chain recombines TRBV4-1 with TRBJ1-4; D remains unclear. V dropped 0 bases and J dropped 5 bases, with 13 bases sitting between them. CDR1 is MGHRA and CDR2 is YSYEKL in the germline V gene. The CDR3 totals 16 residues. Here the CDR3 reads CASSQDARPGNEKLFF. Written as DNA, the CDR3 is TGCGCCAGCAGCCAAGATGCGAGGCCGGGAAATGAAAAACTGTTTTTT.

This clonotype was counted a few times. The chain joins TRBV7-9 to TRBJ1-3; D unclear. This CDR3 comprises 16 residues. V lost 8 bases, J lost 0 bases, and 17 bases lay in between. Germline loops: CDR1 SEHNR, CDR2 FQNEAQ (reference sequence). CDR3 sequence (DNA): TGTGCCAGCCCGCCTGGCCGTAACCCCTCTGGAAACACCATATATTTT. Protein sequence: CASPPGRNPSGNTIYF.

This clonotype was seen a few times. The chain employs TRBV4-1 and TRBJ1-3; D is undetermined. Between the trimmed V and J ends, which lost 5 bases and 0 bases, there was a span of 11 bases. The CDR3 consists of 15 residues. CDR1 is MGHRA, CDR2 YSYEKL, per germline. The DNA for the CDR3 is TGCGCCAGCAGCTTACGTAGGGACTCTGGAAACACCATATATTTT. Amino acid sequence: CASSLRRDSGNTIYF.

In this sample, this clonotype turned up a few times. V usage is TRBV4-3 and J usage is TRBJ2-3, with D perhaps matching TRBD1 (6 bases). The CDR3 covers 12 residues. V lost 6 bases to trimming and J lost 2 bases, with 6 bases between them. CDR1 and CDR2 from the germline V gene are LGHNA and YSLEER. CDR3 DNA sequence: TGCGCCAGCAGGGGGGCCACAGATACGCAGTATTTT. It is translated as CASRGATDTQYF.

This clonotype was counted ten times or more. This sequence joins TRBV27 and TRBJ2-7; D remains unclear. V shed 6 bases and J shed 2 bases, with 14 bases lying between them. Germline assignment: CDR1 MNHEY and CDR2 SMNVEV (reference sequence). This CDR3 spans 14 amino acids. The CDR3 DNA is TGTGCCAGCAGGGCCGTTCGAGGCACCTACGAGCAGTACTTC. Its protein is CASRAVRGTYEQYF.